One and the same sample provided the 5 T cell receptor beta chains below, sequenced in a study of CD8+ T cells in alopecia areata. TCR sequencing used cDNA made by reverse transcription of extracted RNA. Clones were sequenced by immunoSEQ multiplex PCR, and TCRdb holds only the in-frame ones, with some missing. The top ten hold approximately 1.3% of the sample, which has approximately 180,000 clones, under 80% seen once. The treatment: oral pan-JAK inhibitor, 5-10 mg twice daily. This sample comprised CD4+ T cells sorted from blood, obtained at roughly week 49, from a patient treated with tofacitinib. The origin of the receptors is a human donor with alopecia areata.

This rearrangement joins TRBV29-1 to TRBJ2-6, with a weak D call TRBD2 (6 bases). The CDR3 runs to 15 residues. V shed 4 bases and J shed 1 base, with 11 bases lying between them. Germline V gene data show CDR1 as SQVTM and CDR2 as ANQGSEA. CDR3 bases: TGCAGCGTTGGGGGGGTGGCTTCTGGGGCCAACGTCCTGACTTTC. It translates to CSVGGVASGANVLTF.

This clone was seen only once. This chain connects TRBV30 to TRBJ1-1, with D perhaps matching TRBD1 (5 bases). The germline CDR1 and CDR2 sequences are GTSNPN and SVGIG (reference sequence). V lost 3 bases to trimming and J lost 0 bases, with 8 bases between them. CDR3 size: 13 residues. The CDR3 sequence is CAWSRDLNTEAFF. Written as DNA, the CDR3 is TGTGCCTGGAGCCGGGACTTGAACACTGAAGCTTTCTTT.

This clone was detected a few times. CDR3 coding DNA: TGTGCCTGGATAATTCAGGGCGGGAGACGGTTCTTC. Translated, it gives CAWIIQGGRRFF. The chain combines TRBV30 with TRBJ2-1, with TRBD2 matching 7 bases. The CDR3 is 12 residues long. In germline, CDR1 is GTSNPN, CDR2 SVGIG (reference sequence). The ends lost 4 bases at V and 15 bases at J; junction bases unmatched: 12.

This sequence joins TRBV27 and TRBJ2-7, with 7 bases fitting TRBD1. Germline CDR1 is MNHEY and CDR2 is SMNVEV (reference sequence). Unmatched junction bases numbered 4, after V lost 5 bases and J lost 6 bases. The CDR3 contains 12 residues. The CDR3 spells CASSHSGGEQYF. The CDR3 region has the DNA TGTGCCAGCAGTCACTCAGGGGGCGAGCAGTACTTC.

The CDR3 sequence is CASSLDGASYEQYF. DNA of the CDR3: TGTGCCAGCAGCTTAGACGGGGCCTCCTACGAGCAGTACTTC. The rearrangement uses TRBV7-2 and TRBJ2-7, with D perhaps assigned TRBD1 or TRBD2 (5 bases each). Germline CDR1 is SGHTA and CDR2 is FQGNSA. V was pared by 1 base and J by 0 bases, with 7 bases between. The CDR3 totals 14 residues.